The 10 T cell receptor beta chains listed next were all sequenced from one sample in a study of regulatory dendritic cells for organ transplantation. Repertoires were generated with immunoSEQ multiplex PCR, while TCRdb's copy carries only in-frame clones and drops some. The data contain fewer than 25,000 clones, roughly 88% of them singletons. No cognate antigen is known for these TCRs. CFSE-labeled sorted T cells met regulatory or mature dendritic cells for approximately 5 days. The sample was naive CD4+ T cells from blood cultured with regulatory dendritic cells. The subset denotes: CD45RA+ naive T cells. These TCRs come from a human donor in good health.

This chain links TRBV4-1 with TRBJ2-7; TRBD1 agrees at 9 bases. The CDR3 length is 16 residues. After removal of 3 bases from V and 7 bases from J, the junction contained 13 bases not matched to a gene. Germline V gene lookup returns CDR1 MGHRA and CDR2 YSYEKL. In DNA form, the CDR3 reads TGCGCCAGCAGCCATCTTTCCGGGACAGGGAATAAGGAGCAGTACTTC. As protein: CASSHLSGTGNKEQYF.

V is TRBV12-5 and J is TRBJ1-1; no firm D call. The V end was cut by 0 bases, the J end by 4 bases, with 15 bases between. The CDR3 is 16 amino acids. Germline CDR1 reads LGHNT; CDR2 reads FRNRAP. CDR3 in DNA: TGTGCTAGTGGTTTGGTAGTATCCGGAGGGATCACTGAAGCTTTCTTT. It encodes CASGLVVSGGITEAFF.

DNA for the CDR3: TGTGCCAGCAGCCCCATTAGTGGCACACAGCAGTTCTTC. This sequence encodes CASSPISGTQQFF. The chain couples TRBV9 to TRBJ2-1, with no clear D. CDR1 and CDR2 (germline): SGDLS, YYNGEE. The V end lost 4 bases, the J end lost 11 bases, and 16 bases lay between the germline ends. The CDR3 extends over 13 amino acids. Filled out from reference TRBV9 and TRBJ2-1, the complete variable domain reads DSGVTQTPKHLITATGQRVTLRCSPRSGDLSVYWYQQSLDQGLQFLIQYYNGEERAKGNILERFSAQQFPDLHSELNLSSLELGDSALYFCASSPISGTQQFFGPGTRLTVL.

J is TRBJ2-7 and V is TRBV7-8, with 8 nucleotides matching TRBD2. Per germline, CDR1 SGHVS and CDR2 FQNEAQ. Trimming removed 5 bases from V and 7 bases from J; junction bases left unmatched: 16. The CDR3 has 16 amino acids. CDR3 region: CASSPTEAAGDGEQYF. CDR3 bases: TGTGCCAGCAGCCCCACCGAGGCAGCGGGAGATGGGGAGCAGTACTTC.

The genes are TRBV5-5 and TRBJ1-6; D is undetermined. Germline lookup yields CDR1 SGHKS and CDR2 YYEKEE (reference sequence). V gave up 0 bases and J gave up 9 bases, with 4 bases separating them. This CDR3 comprises 12 residues. CDR3 residues: CASSLGSSPLHF. In DNA, the CDR3 is TGTGCCAGCAGCTTGGGGAGTTCACCCCTCCACTTT.

The V and J genes are TRBV7-9 and TRBJ1-1; D unclear. Trimming removed 0 bases at V and 1 base at J, with 9 bases between. This CDR3 spans 15 amino acids. The germline CDR1 and CDR2 sequences are SEHNR and FQNEAQ (reference sequence). The CDR3: CASSLALTANTEAFF. CDR3 DNA sequence: TGTGCCAGCAGCTTAGCGCTCACAGCGAACACTGAAGCTTTCTTT.

The chain employs TRBV19 and TRBJ2-1; 7 bases line up with TRBD2. The CDR3 runs 15 residues. The germline V gene has CDR1 LNHDA and CDR2 SQIVND (reference sequence). Trimming cost V 6 bases and J 3 bases; bases outside gene matches: 8. The CDR3 here is CASRFSGARYNEQFF. In DNA form, the CDR3 reads TGTGCCAGTAGGTTCAGCGGGGCCCGCTACAATGAGCAGTTCTTC.

The chain carries TRBV11-3 and TRBJ1-5, with D uncertain. Trimming took off 8 bases at V and 3 bases at J, with 14 bases between the two ends. The CDR3 totals 14 residues. Germline V lookup: CDR1 SGHNT, CDR2 YENEEA. The CDR3 DNA is TGTGCCAGCCCTGTTATTTGGGACAATCAGCCCCAGCATTTT. It specifies CASPVIWDNQPQHF.

The chain joins TRBV10-3 to TRBJ2-5; 8 bases align to TRBD1. Germline V gene sequence: CDR1 ENHRY, CDR2 SYGVKD. CDR3 length: 15 residues. V lost 7 bases, J lost 2 bases, and 9 bases stayed unmatched. The CDR3 spells CAIKQGDLDQETQYF. CDR3 bases: TGTGCCATCAAACAGGGGGATTTAGATCAAGAGACCCAGTACTTC.

The rearrangement links TRBV5-4 to TRBJ2-5; TRBD1 is a possible D gene (5 bases). The V end lost 0 bases, the J end lost 1 base, and 10 bases lay between the germline ends. The CDR3 is made up of 15 amino acids. Germline V gives CDR1 SGHNT, CDR2 YYREEE (reference sequence). CDR3: CASSLAVTAQETQYF. The CDR3 bases are TGTGCCAGCAGCTTGGCCGTGACAGCCCAAGAGACCCAGTACTTC.